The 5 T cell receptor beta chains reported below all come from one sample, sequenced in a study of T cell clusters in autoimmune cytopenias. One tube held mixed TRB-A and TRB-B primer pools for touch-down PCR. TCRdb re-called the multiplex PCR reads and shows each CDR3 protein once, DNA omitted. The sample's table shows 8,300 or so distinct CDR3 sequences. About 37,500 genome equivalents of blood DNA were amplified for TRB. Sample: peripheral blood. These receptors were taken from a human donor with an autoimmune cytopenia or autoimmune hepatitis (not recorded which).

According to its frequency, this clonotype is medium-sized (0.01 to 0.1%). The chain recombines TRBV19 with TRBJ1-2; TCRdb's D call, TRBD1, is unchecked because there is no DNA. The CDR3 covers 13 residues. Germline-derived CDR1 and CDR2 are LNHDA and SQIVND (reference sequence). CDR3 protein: CASSPKGTIGYTF.

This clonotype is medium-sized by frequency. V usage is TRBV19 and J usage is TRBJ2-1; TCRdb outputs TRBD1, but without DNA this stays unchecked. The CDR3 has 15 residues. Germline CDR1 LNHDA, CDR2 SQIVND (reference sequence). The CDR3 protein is CASRPGTVGYNEQFF.

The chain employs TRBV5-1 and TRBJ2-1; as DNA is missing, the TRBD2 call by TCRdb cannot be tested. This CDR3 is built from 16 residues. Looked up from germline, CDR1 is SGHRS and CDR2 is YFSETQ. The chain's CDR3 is CASSLGTRSGGAEQFF.

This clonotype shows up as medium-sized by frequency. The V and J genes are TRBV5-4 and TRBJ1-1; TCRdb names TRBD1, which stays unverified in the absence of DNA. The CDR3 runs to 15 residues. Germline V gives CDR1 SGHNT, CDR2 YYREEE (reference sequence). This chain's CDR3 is CASSLRTVMNTEAFF.

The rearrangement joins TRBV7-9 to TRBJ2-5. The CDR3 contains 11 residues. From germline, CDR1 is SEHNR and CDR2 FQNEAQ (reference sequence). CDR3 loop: CASSLSETQYF.